This TCR beta chain was observed in a study of T cells after posttransplantation cyclophosphamide. The study's findings and limits: Recipient CMV seropositivity and CMV reactivation strongly tracked TRB clonality. Donor-recipient repertoire similarity was low at 1-2 months, rising over year one. TRB overlap between skin or GI tissue T cells and blood was limited.

For this clone: The antigen is unknown.

Germline V CDR1 and CDR2: ENHRY, SYGVKD. The CDR3 length is 15 residues. V dropped 1 base and J dropped 4 bases, with 14 bases sitting between them. Libraries were prepared by immunoSEQ multiplex PCR; TCRdb keeps only in-frame clonotypes and omits some of them. The sample includes tens of thousands of clones, about 90% of them seen just once. J is TRBJ2-7 and V is TRBV10-3; weak D call: TRBD2 (5 bases). The TCR comes from a woman between 45 and 65 years old in good health and a related stem cell transplant donor. Material: PBMCs. In DNA form, the CDR3 reads TGTGCCATCAGTGAGTTGCGGCTAGCACTATACGAGCAGTACTTC. Translating it yields CAISELRLALYEQYF.